The source of this TCR beta chain is a study of blood T cell repertoires in COVID-19. Repertoires were generated with immunoSEQ multiplex PCR, while TCRdb's copy carries only in-frame clones and drops some. The data contain about 280,000 clones, about 90% of them singletons. Germline trimming cut 6 bases from V and 6 bases from J; bases unmatched to any gene: 4. This CDR3 is 14 amino acids long. From germline, CDR1 is MNHEY and CDR2 SVGAGI. The TCR comes from a woman between 25 and 40 years old who had recovered from COVID-19. The rearrangement uses TRBV6-5 and TRBJ2-1, with 11 bases aligning to TRBD2. Material for sequencing was peripheral blood. DNA for the CDR3: TGTGCCAGCAGCCGTAGCGGGAGGGGCAATGAGCAGTTCTTC. The encoded protein is CASSRSGRGNEQFF.